Described below is a single T cell receptor beta chain sequence and its context. The antigen it recognizes is unknown. The sample holds no much larger clone one base away, and base qualities are not on file. Preparation of the library involved the immunoSEQ multiplex PCR assay. RNA was extracted from all samples and reverse transcribed into cDNA as template for TCR sequencing. SuperScript III was used for first-strand cDNA synthesis, primed with a 2:1 mix of oligo-dT and random hexamers. Amplification bias was assessed with a synthetic immune receptor repertoire, and residual bias was removed computationally. In the authors' own workflow: Raw reads were preprocessed to remove errors, and CDR3 was defined according to IMGT conventions as the region from the conserved cysteine to phenylalanine. Clonality was computed by normalizing Shannon entropy by log2 of the number of productive unique TCRs and subtracting the result from 1. CD4 or CD8 identity of scalp clones was inferred by cross-referencing scalp TCRbeta sequences with sorted blood CD4 and CD8 repertoires. The source is immuneACCESS, and TCRdb retained only in-frame sequences with V and J called. Part of the clones is not carried over; for the studies checked, unresolved V genes explain less than half of this, and the remainder is unexplained. V, J and clone size are taken as reported in that table, and D and trimming were inferred from the DNA itself. In this sample the table shows under 200,000 clones, less than 80% of which occur a single time. In total, the top ten clones hold 14% of the sample.

From the cysteine through the phenylalanine, the CDR3 covers 14 amino acids. The DNA shown is the 42-base CDR3, in frame from base 1. The germline V gene (reference sequence) provides CDR1 SEHNR and CDR2 FQNEAQ. A distance of 10 bases separates the germline ends of V and J, which lose 5 bases and 1 base respectively. The time point label on this specimen signifies: around 24 weeks on oral tofacitinib. The treatment or condition label of this sample denotes: oral pan-JAK inhibitor, 5-10 mg twice daily. Lesional scalp punch biopsies and peripheral blood were collected from alopecia areata patients. PBMCs were isolated by density centrifugation and stained for CD3, CD4 and CD8, after which CD4+ and CD8+ T cells were sorted on a FACSAria. The data derive from a study of CD8+ T cells in alopecia areata (dated by TCRdb to 2016 to 2018). For the wider study: The treated patients took part in an open-label pilot trial in which moderate-to-severe alopecia areata was treated with oral tofacitinib at 5 to 10 mg twice daily. Tofacitinib was given for 6 to 18 months, followed by 6 months of follow-up off drug to assess delayed response and recurrence. For the treated patients, the SALT score, which quantifies what percentage of scalp surface area is affected, served as the measure of disease severity. To study T cell clonal expansion in alopecia areata, the researchers applied high-throughput TCRbeta sequencing to both the C3H/HeJ mouse model and human patients. In humans, TCRbeta sequencing was performed on scalp tissue and on sorted CD4+ and CD8+ peripheral blood T cells from healthy controls and from patients with patchy or totalis/universalis alopecia areata. Tofacitinib-treated patients had biopsies at baseline and at 4 and 24 weeks of treatment, with a later scalp biopsy in several patients. Scalp clonality was compared among normal scalp (n=4), patchy alopecia areata scalp (n=8), and alopecia totalis/universalis scalp (n=8). RNA was extracted with the PAXgene miRNA kit for fixed scalp, the miRNeasy kit for PBMCs, and the RNeasy kit for mouse skin. TCRbeta CDR3 regions were amplified by immunoSEQ multiplex PCR with 35 Vbeta forward and 13 Jbeta reverse primers.

Broader findings and caveats from the paper: Many expanded lesional clones persisted in scalp and blood during tofacitinib treatment, which may partly explain relapse after stopping treatment. Scalp TCR repertoire analysis is complicated because resident alphabeta T cells in normal human skin are also sequenced, whereas mouse skin is dominated by gammadelta T cells. Scalp clonality and the number of expanded CD8+ clones among the top 100 scalp clones were significantly decreased by tofacitinib. The treated cohort was small, with a single nonresponder, so links between baseline CD8+ expansion and response need larger studies. Compared with normal scalp, lesional scalp had higher clonality and more expanded CD8+ clones, particularly in alopecia totalis/universalis, a pattern that suggests antigenic drive. Compared with mice, TCR sequences shared between patients were less clear, possibly partly because of HLA diversity across the patient population.

The rearrangement joined TRBV7-9 to TRBJ2-3; the D call could be TRBD1 or TRBD2, with each sharing 5 bases. The receptor was derived from a human donor with alopecia areata. The source was CD4+ T cells sorted from blood, collected at week 24, from a patient treated with tofacitinib. This receptor has the CDR3 CASSRRDGTDTQYF. The DNA sequence follows: TGTGCCAGCAGCCGCCGGGACGGCACAGATACGCAGTATTTT.